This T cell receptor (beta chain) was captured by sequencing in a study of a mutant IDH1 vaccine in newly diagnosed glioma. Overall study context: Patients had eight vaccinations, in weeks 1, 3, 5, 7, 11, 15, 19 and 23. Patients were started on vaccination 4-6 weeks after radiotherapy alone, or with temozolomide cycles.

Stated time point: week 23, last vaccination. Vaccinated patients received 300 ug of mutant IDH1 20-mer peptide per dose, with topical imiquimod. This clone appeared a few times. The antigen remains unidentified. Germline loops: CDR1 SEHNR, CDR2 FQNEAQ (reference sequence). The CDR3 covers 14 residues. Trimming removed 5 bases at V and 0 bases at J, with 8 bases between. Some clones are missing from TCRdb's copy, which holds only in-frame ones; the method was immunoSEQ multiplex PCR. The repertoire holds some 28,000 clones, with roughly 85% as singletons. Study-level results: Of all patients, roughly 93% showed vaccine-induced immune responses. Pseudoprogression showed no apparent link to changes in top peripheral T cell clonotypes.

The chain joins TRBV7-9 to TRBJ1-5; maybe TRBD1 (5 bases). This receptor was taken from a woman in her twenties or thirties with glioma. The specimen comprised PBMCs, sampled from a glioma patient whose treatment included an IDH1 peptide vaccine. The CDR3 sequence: CASSKTDSNQPQHF. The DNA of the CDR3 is TGTGCCAGCAGCAAGACAGATAGCAATCAGCCCCAGCATTTT.